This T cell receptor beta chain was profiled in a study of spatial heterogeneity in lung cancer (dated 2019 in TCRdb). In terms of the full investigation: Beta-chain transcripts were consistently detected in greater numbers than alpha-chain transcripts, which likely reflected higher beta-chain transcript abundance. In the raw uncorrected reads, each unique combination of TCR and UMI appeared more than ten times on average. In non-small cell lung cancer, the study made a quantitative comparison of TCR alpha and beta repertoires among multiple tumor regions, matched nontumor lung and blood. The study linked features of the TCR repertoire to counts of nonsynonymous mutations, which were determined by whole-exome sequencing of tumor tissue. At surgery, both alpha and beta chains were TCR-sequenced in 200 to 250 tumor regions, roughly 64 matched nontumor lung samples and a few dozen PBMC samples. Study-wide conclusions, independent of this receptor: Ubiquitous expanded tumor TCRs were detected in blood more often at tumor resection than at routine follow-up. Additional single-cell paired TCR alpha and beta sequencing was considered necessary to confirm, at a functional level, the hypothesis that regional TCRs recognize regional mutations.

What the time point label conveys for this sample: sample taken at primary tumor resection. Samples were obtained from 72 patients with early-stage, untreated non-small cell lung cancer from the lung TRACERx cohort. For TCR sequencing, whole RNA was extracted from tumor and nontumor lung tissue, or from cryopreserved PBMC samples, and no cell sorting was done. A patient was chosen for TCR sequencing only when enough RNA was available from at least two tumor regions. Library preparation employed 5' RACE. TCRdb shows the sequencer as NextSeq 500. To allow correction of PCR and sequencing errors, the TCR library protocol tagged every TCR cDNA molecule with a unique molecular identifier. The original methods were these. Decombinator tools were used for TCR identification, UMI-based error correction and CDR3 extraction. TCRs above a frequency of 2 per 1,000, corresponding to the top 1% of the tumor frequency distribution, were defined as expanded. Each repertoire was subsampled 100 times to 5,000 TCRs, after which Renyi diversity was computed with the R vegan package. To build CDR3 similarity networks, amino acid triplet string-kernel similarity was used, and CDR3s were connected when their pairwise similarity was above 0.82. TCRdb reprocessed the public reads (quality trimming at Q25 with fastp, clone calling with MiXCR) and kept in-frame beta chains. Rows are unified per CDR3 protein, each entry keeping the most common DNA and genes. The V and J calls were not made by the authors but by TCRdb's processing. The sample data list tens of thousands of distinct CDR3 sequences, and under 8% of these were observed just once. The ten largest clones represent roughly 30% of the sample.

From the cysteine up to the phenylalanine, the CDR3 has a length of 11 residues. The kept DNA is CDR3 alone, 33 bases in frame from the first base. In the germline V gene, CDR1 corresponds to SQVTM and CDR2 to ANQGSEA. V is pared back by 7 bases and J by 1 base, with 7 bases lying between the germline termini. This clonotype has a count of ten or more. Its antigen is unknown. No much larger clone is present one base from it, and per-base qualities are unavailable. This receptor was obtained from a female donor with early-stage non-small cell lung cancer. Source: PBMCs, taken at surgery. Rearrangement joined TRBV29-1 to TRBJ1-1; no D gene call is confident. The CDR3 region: CSARENTEAFF. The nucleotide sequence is TGCAGCGCTAGGGAGAACACTGAAGCTTTCTTT.